This passage covers 17 T cell receptor beta chains from one sample sequenced in a study of Tregs in tolerant kidney transplant recipients. This table comes from immunoSEQ multiplex PCR, and its TCRdb copy is limited to in-frame clones, with some not included. The data hold about 18,000 clones, with around 82% observed a single time. The material sequenced was Tregs from blood. The source of these receptors is a human donor in good health.

This clone has a handful of counts. The chain employs TRBV2 and TRBJ1-2, with D perhaps matching TRBD1 (5 bases). This CDR3 comprises 13 residues. CDR1 and CDR2 (germline): SNHLY, FYNNEI. The V end lost 4 bases, the J end lost 8 bases, and 14 bases lay between the germline ends. Here the CDR3 DNA reads TGTGCCAGCAGTGGGGGCCCAGATTGGGGCTACACCTTC. The encoded protein is CASSGGPDWGYTF.

This chain links TRBV9 with TRBJ2-1; TRBD2 matches at 9 bases. Trimming at V came to 3 bases and at J to 12 bases, leaving 19 bases not matched to a gene. The CDR3 spans 17 residues. CDR1 and CDR2 (germline): SGDLS, YYNGEE. CDR3 residues: CASSEPETGLASPPQFF. CDR3 in DNA: TGTGCCAGCAGCGAACCAGAAACCGGACTAGCGTCCCCCCCGCAGTTCTTC.

J is TRBJ1-2 and V is TRBV5-1; a possible D gene is TRBD1 (5 bases). The V gene lost 3 bases and the J gene lost 2 bases, with 14 bases spanning the gap. Per the germline V gene, CDR1 is SGHRS and CDR2 is YFSETQ. The CDR3 sequence is 15 residues long. The CDR3 reads CASSSDGGTNYGYTF. CDR3 nucleotides: TGCGCCAGCAGCTCAGACGGCGGGACGAACTATGGCTACACCTTC.

The chain links TRBV10-3 to TRBJ2-5, with D perhaps matching TRBD1 (6 bases). Germline lookup yields CDR1 ENHRY and CDR2 SYGVKD. There are 15 residues in the CDR3. Trimming took off 4 bases at V and 2 bases at J, with 14 bases between the two ends. CDR3: CAISVGGGRQETQYF. CDR3 bases: TGTGCCATCAGTGTTGGGGGCGGCCGACAAGAGACCCAGTACTTC.

The chain has TRBV18 and TRBJ1-1; no firm D call. CDR1 is KGHSH and CDR2 is LQKENI in the germline V gene. Trimming pared 1 base from V and 1 base from J, leaving 7 bases between. CDR3 size: 14 residues. The DNA for the CDR3 is TGTGCCAGCTCACCACAGGGAGGGAACACTGAAGCTTTCTTT. This gives the protein CASSPQGGNTEAFF.

The V and J genes are TRBV5-6 and TRBJ1-2, with D possibly matching TRBD1 (5 bases). This CDR3 spans 14 amino acids. CDR1 is SGHDT, CDR2 YYEEEE, per germline. V was pared by 2 bases and J by 2 bases, with 10 bases between. For the CDR3, the DNA is TGTGCCAGCAGCTTTCAGGGACGGAACTATGGCTACACCTTC. Amino acids: CASSFQGRNYGYTF.

The chain is built from TRBV7-8 and TRBJ2-1; the D gene is possibly TRBD1 (6 bases). Germline CDR1 is SGHVS and CDR2 is FQNEAQ. This CDR3 is 14 amino acids long. V lost 1 base and J 3 bases, leaving 7 bases between the germline ends. The CDR3 protein is CASSLDRVYNEQFF. CDR3 nucleotide sequence: TGTGCCAGCAGCTTAGACAGGGTCTACAATGAGCAGTTCTTC.

The chain couples TRBV5-6 to TRBJ2-3; D is possibly TRBD2 (6 bases). The CDR3 totals 15 residues. V was shortened by 4 bases and J by 2 bases, with 14 bases between the two germline ends. CDR1 and CDR2 from the germline V gene are SGHDT and YYEEEE. The chain's CDR3 is CASSAFSGYTDTQYF. As DNA, the CDR3 is TGTGCCAGCAGCGCTTTCAGCGGGTACACAGATACGCAGTATTTT. Using reference TRBV5-6 and TRBJ2-3 for the parts outside the CDR3, the full variable domain is DAGVTQSPTHLIKTRGQQVTLRCSPKSGHDTVSWYQQALGQGPQFIFQYYEEEERQRGNFPDRFSGHQFPNYSSELNVNALLLGDSALYLCASSAFSGYTDTQYFGPGTRLTVL.

The chain recombines TRBV7-2 with TRBJ2-3; D gene ambiguous. Germline V gene data show CDR1 as SGHTA and CDR2 as FQGNSA. CDR3 size: 13 residues. V lost 7 bases and J 0 bases, leaving 8 bases between the germline ends. The CDR3 region is CASKGLSTDTQYF. CDR3 nucleotides: TGTGCCAGCAAGGGTCTTAGCACAGATACGCAGTATTTT.

The rearrangement joins TRBV5-1 to TRBJ1-1; D is undetermined. The CDR3 has 14 amino acids. V was clipped by 0 bases and J by 6 bases, with 12 bases between them. CDR1 and CDR2 from the germline V gene are SGHRS and YFSETQ. The CDR3 DNA sequence: TGCGCCAGCAGCTTGGGGGGAGCCTCGGCTGAAGCTTTCTTT. Amino acid sequence: CASSLGGASAEAFF. Together with reference TRBV5-1 and TRBJ1-1, the CDR3 gives the full variable domain: KAGVTQTPRYLIKTRGQQVTLSCSPISGHRSVSWYQQTPGQGLQFLFEYFSETQRNKGNFPGRFSGRQFSNSRSEMNVSTLELGDSALYLCASSLGGASAEAFFGQGTRLTVV.

This chain joins TRBV7-8 and TRBJ1-1; TRBD1 matches at 7 bases. CDR1 is SGHVS and CDR2 is FQNEAQ in the germline V gene. Trimming removed 1 base from V and 9 bases from J; junction bases left unmatched: 14. The CDR3 spans 16 residues. In DNA form, the CDR3 reads TGTGCCAGCAGCTTAGAGGGACAGTTCCTCCTTACCCAAGCTTTCTTT. It codes for CASSLEGQFLLTQAFF. Complete variable domain (other parts from reference TRBV7-8 and TRBJ1-1): GAGVSQSPRYKVAKRGQDVALRCDPISGHVSLFWYQQALGQGPEFLTYFQNEAQLDKSGLPSDRFFAERPEGSVSTLKIQRTQQEDSAVYLCASSLEGQFLLTQAFFGQGTRLTVV.

The chain recombines TRBV5-4 with TRBJ1-2; weak D call: TRBD1 (5 bases). The CDR3 is 17 residues long. CDR1 and CDR2 (germline): SGHNT, YYREEE (reference sequence). V dropped 3 bases and J dropped 0 bases, with 18 bases sitting between them. This CDR3 reads CASSSPLGDQANYGYTF. CDR3 DNA: TGTGCCAGCAGCTCCCCTCTAGGGGACCAAGCTAACTATGGCTACACCTTC.

V usage is TRBV5-1 and J usage is TRBJ2-1, with 11 bases fitting TRBD1. Trimming at V came to 0 bases and at J to 6 bases, leaving 11 bases not matched to a gene. Germline V gene data show CDR1 as SGHRS and CDR2 as YFSETQ. The CDR3 length is 18 residues. This CDR3 reads CASSLGRAYGTGGNEQFF. The CDR3 DNA reads as TGCGCCAGCAGCTTGGGCCGGGCATACGGGACAGGGGGCAATGAGCAGTTCTTC. Supplemented by reference TRBV5-1 and TRBJ2-1, the full variable domain reads KAGVTQTPRYLIKTRGQQVTLSCSPISGHRSVSWYQQTPGQGLQFLFEYFSETQRNKGNFPGRFSGRQFSNSRSEMNVSTLELGDSALYLCASSLGRAYGTGGNEQFFGPGTRLTVL.

The chain recombines TRBV23-1 with TRBJ2-4, with no clear D. TRBV23-1 qualifies as an ORF whose function is uncertain. Trimming pared 4 bases from V and 7 bases from J, leaving 20 bases between. The CDR3 is made up of 16 amino acids. CDR3 protein: CASSPARSESYNIQYF. CDR3 bases: TGCGCCAGCAGTCCTGCCCGGAGCGAGTCGTACAACATTCAGTACTTC.

The V call is TRBV19, the J call TRBJ1-2; D remains unclear. Germline CDR1 reads LNHDA; CDR2 reads SQIVND (reference sequence). The CDR3 runs to 16 residues. V dropped 3 bases and J dropped 0 bases, with 14 bases sitting between them. This CDR3 reads CASSIPGRPSNYGYTF. The CDR3 DNA reads as TGTGCCAGTAGTATCCCCGGCCGCCCCTCTAACTATGGCTACACCTTC.

This clone has only one observation. The chain's CDR3 is CASSLGGLAGELFF. The CDR3 nucleotides are TGTGCCAGCAGCTTGGGGGGTTTAGCCGGGGAGCTGTTTTTT. The chain employs TRBV5-6 and TRBJ2-2; D remains unclear. V shed 0 bases and J shed 6 bases, with 9 bases lying between them. The germline CDR1 and CDR2 sequences are SGHDT and YYEEEE. The CDR3 is 14 amino acids.

The chain is built from TRBV6-6 and TRBJ1-2; weak D call: TRBD1 (5 bases). V lost 6 bases to trimming and J lost 0 bases, with 14 bases between them. There are 15 residues in the CDR3. The V gene's germline CDR1 is MNHNY and CDR2 SVGAGI (reference sequence). CDR3: CASSNGGITNYGYTF. As DNA, the CDR3 is TGTGCCAGCAGCAACGGGGGTATAACTAACTATGGCTACACCTTC.